This T cell receptor (beta chain) was sequenced for a study of blood T cell repertoires in COVID-19. Study information: Recovered participants had two consecutive negative NP/OP PCR tests, healthcare professional clearance, or symptom resolution.

Some clones are missing from TCRdb's copy, which holds only in-frame ones; the method was immunoSEQ multiplex PCR. Of 350,000 to 450,000 clones in the sample, around 87% are singletons; the top ten hold around 1.9%. V was shortened by 3 bases and J by 8 bases, with 11 bases between the two germline ends. The length of the CDR3 is 13 residues. Specimen: PBMCs or T cells enriched from blood (not recorded which). The chain carries TRBV12-3 or TRBV12-4 and TRBJ2-1; D is possibly TRBD1 (5 bases). The receptor comes from a man aged 35-49 years in a cohort exposed to, infected with or recovered from COVID-19 (not recorded which). The CDR3 protein is CASSFPQGYEQFF. The CDR3 nucleotides read TGTGCCAGCAGTTTCCCCCAGGGCTATGAGCAGTTCTTC.